This is a list of T cell receptor beta chains from one sample in a study of T cell responses to AZD1222 COVID-19 vaccine. Repertoires were generated with immunoSEQ multiplex PCR, while TCRdb's copy carries only in-frame clones and drops some. The sample lists some 140,000 clones; about 85% were seen once. The material sequenced was peripheral blood, taken on day 0 of AZD1222 vaccination. The source of these receptors is an adult in good health. CDR3s include the opening cysteine and the closing phenylalanine or tryptophan. D genes are given only for firm matches. Size is omitted from some rows. Given values are once, few, many or a class for expanded clones.

V gene: TRBV6-6
J gene: TRBJ2-7
clone size: .
D gene: .
CDR3 protein: CASSNRDKYEQYF
CDR3 DNA: TGTGCCAGCAGCAACCGGGACAAATACGAGCAGTACTTC

V gene: TRBV21-1
J gene: TRBJ1-2
clone size: .
D gene: .
CDR3 protein: CASSKTSKGCRRSYTF
CDR3 DNA: TGTGCCAGCAGCAAGACCTCAAAGGGGTGCAGGAGAAGCTACACCTTC

V gene: TRBV10-2
J gene: TRBJ1-5
clone size: .
D gene: .
CDR3 protein: CASSVAGVDQPQHF
CDR3 DNA: TGCGCCAGCAGTGTGGCAGGTGTGGATCAGCCCCAGCATTTT

V gene: TRBV5-4
J gene: TRBJ2-5
clone size: .
D gene: .
CDR3 protein: CASSLAGRGQETQYF
CDR3 DNA: TGTGCCAGCAGCTTGGCGGGCAGGGGCCAAGAGACCCAGTACTTC

V gene: TRBV7-2
J gene: TRBJ2-2
clone size: .
D gene: .
CDR3 protein: CASSLADVRDTGELFF
CDR3 DNA: TGTGCCAGCAGCTTAGCGGATGTGAGGGATACCGGGGAGCTGTTTTTT

V gene: TRBV5-1
J gene: TRBJ1-1
clone size: .
D gene: TRBD1
CDR3 protein: CASSWGDRDNTEAFF
CDR3 DNA: TGCGCCAGCAGCTGGGGGGACAGGGACAACACTGAAGCTTTCTTT

V gene: TRBV7-3
J gene: TRBJ2-2
clone size: .
D gene: .
CDR3 protein: CASSLGPTGRAGELFF
CDR3 DNA: TGTGCCAGCAGCTTAGGTCCAACGGGAAGGGCCGGGGAGCTGTTTTTT

V gene: TRBV11-2
J gene: TRBJ2-3
clone size: .
D gene: .
CDR3 protein: CASSSRTGSRSTDTQYF
CDR3 DNA: TGTGCCAGCAGCTCCCGAACAGGTAGTAGGAGCACAGATACGCAGTATTTT

V gene: TRBV7-2
J gene: TRBJ2-7
clone size: .
D gene: .
CDR3 protein: CASSLYGSYEQYF
CDR3 DNA: TGTGCCAGCAGCTTGTACGGGTCCTACGAGCAGTACTTC

V gene: TRBV5-4
J gene: TRBJ2-3
clone size: .
D gene: TRBD2
CDR3 protein: CASSLMSSGGDTQYF
CDR3 DNA: TGTGCCAGCAGCTTGATGTCTAGCGGGGGTGATACGCAGTATTTT

V gene: TRBV24-1
J gene: TRBJ2-3
clone size: .
D gene: .
CDR3 protein: CATSGSLTDTQYF
CDR3 DNA: TGTGCCACCAGTGGGAGCCTCACAGATACGCAGTATTTT

V gene: TRBV7-2
J gene: TRBJ1-5
clone size: once
D gene: .
CDR3 protein: CASSPRGRGQPQHF
CDR3 DNA: TGTGCCAGCAGCCCGAGGGGTAGGGGACAGCCCCAGCATTTT

V gene: TRBV6-2/TRBV6-3
J gene: TRBJ1-5
clone size: .
D gene: TRBD1
CDR3 protein: CASRYGQGSQPQHF
CDR3 DNA: TGTGCCAGCAGATACGGACAGGGTTCTCAGCCCCAGCATTTT

V gene: TRBV24-1
J gene: TRBJ1-1
clone size: .
D gene: .
CDR3 protein: CATSAGGNTEAFF
CDR3 DNA: TGTGCCACCAGTGCAGGAGGGAACACTGAAGCTTTCTTT

V gene: TRBV2
J gene: TRBJ1-2
clone size: .
D gene: TRBD1
CDR3 protein: CARGQPPNYGYTF
CDR3 DNA: TGTGCCAGGGGACAGCCTCCTAACTATGGCTACACCTTC

V gene: TRBV7-2
J gene: TRBJ1-4
clone size: few
D gene: TRBD1
CDR3 protein: CASSLNSDRGEKLFF
CDR3 DNA: TGTGCCAGCAGCTTAAACTCGGACAGGGGTGAAAAACTGTTTTTT

V gene: TRBV19
J gene: TRBJ1-5
clone size: .
D gene: TRBD1
CDR3 protein: CASSITGGGDQPQHF
CDR3 DNA: TGTGCCAGTAGTATAACAGGGGGGGGTGATCAGCCCCAGCATTTT

V gene: TRBV9
J gene: TRBJ2-3
clone size: .
D gene: .
CDR3 protein: CASSVGTGGRTDTQYF
CDR3 DNA: TGTGCCAGCAGCGTTGGGACGGGGGGCCGCACAGATACGCAGTATTTT

V gene: TRBV19
J gene: TRBJ2-2
clone size: .
D gene: .
CDR3 protein: CATRLAGGGGTGELFF
CDR3 DNA: TGTGCCACCCGTTTGGCCGGGGGTGGTGGCACCGGGGAGCTGTTTTTT

V gene: TRBV19
J gene: TRBJ1-5
clone size: .
D gene: .
CDR3 protein: CASSITDDQPQHF
CDR3 DNA: TGTGCCAGTAGTATAACAGATGATCAGCCCCAGCATTTT

V gene: TRBV5-1
J gene: TRBJ1-6
clone size: .
D gene: .
CDR3 protein: CASSLLSGESPLHF
CDR3 DNA: TGCGCCAGCAGCTTGTTGTCAGGGGAATCACCCCTCCACTTT

V gene: TRBV3-1/TRBV3-2
J gene: TRBJ1-2
clone size: .
D gene: TRBD1
CDR3 protein: CASSRTGNGYTF
CDR3 DNA: TGTGCCAGCAGCCGGACAGGGAATGGCTACACCTTC

V gene: TRBV21-1
J gene: TRBJ2-6
clone size: .
D gene: .
CDR3 protein: CASGSRGAANVLTF
CDR3 DNA: TGTGCCAGCGGGTCAAGGGGGGCGGCCAACGTCCTGACTTTC

V gene: TRBV6-5
J gene: TRBJ2-5
clone size: .
D gene: .
CDR3 protein: CASSYSGETQYF
CDR3 DNA: TGTGCCAGCAGTTACTCCGGAGAAACCCAGTACTTC

V gene: TRBV7-9
J gene: TRBJ1-2
clone size: once
D gene: TRBD1
CDR3 protein: CASSSGQGKANYGYTF
CDR3 DNA: TGTGCCAGCAGCTCTGGACAGGGGAAAGCTAACTATGGCTACACCTTC

V gene: TRBV9
J gene: TRBJ2-7
clone size: .
D gene: .
CDR3 protein: CASSVAPTSGEQYF
CDR3 DNA: TGTGCCAGCAGCGTAGCCCCGACTTCGGGAGAGCAGTACTTC

V gene: TRBV6-4
J gene: TRBJ2-1
clone size: .
D gene: TRBD2
CDR3 protein: CASSESGAGGSSYNEQFF
CDR3 DNA: TGTGCCAGCAGTGAGAGTGGAGCGGGGGGAAGCTCCTACAATGAGCAGTTCTTC

V gene: TRBV6-2/TRBV6-3
J gene: TRBJ2-7
clone size: .
D gene: .
CDR3 protein: CASSHPAVGTSYEQYF
CDR3 DNA: TGTGCCAGCAGTCACCCCGCGGTAGGGACAAGTTACGAGCAGTACTTC